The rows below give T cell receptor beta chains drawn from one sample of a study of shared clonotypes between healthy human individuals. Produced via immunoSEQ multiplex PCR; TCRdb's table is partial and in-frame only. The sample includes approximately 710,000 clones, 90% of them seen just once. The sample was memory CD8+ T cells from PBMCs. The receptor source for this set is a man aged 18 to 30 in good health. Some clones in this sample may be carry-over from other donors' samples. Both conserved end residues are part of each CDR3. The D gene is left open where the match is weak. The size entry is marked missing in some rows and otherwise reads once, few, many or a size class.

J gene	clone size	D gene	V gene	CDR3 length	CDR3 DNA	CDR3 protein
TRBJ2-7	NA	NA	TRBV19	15	TGTGCCAGTAGTATGATGGCCCTTTCGGGTCACGAGCAGTACTTC	CASSMMALSGHEQYF
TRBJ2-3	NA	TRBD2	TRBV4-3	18	TGCGCCAGCAGCCAAGATCCTAGCGGGGCCTCAAGCGCAGATACGCAGTATTTT	CASSQDPSGASSADTQYF
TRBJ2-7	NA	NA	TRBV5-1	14	TGCGCCAGCAGCTTGGCAGGGGCAGTTCCCGAGCAGTACTTC	CASSLAGAVPEQYF
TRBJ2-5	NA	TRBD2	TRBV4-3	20	TGCGCCAGCAGCCCCCCCGGGGCCCCTAGCGGGAGACTATGGAGAGAGCCCCAGTACTTC	CASSPPGAPSGRLWREPQYF
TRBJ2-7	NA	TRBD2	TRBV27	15	TGTGCCAGCAGTTTGGGACTAGCGGGAGCCAACGAGCAGTACTTC	CASSLGLAGANEQYF
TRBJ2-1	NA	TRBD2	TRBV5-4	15	TGTGCCAGCAGCTATCGGACTAGCGGATACAATGAGCAGTTCTTC	CASSYRTSGYNEQFF
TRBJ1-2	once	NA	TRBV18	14	TGTGCCAGCTCACCACCGTTCAGAAACTATGGCTACACCTTC	CASSPPFRNYGYTF
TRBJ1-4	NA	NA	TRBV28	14	TGTGCCAGCAGACCAGACAGTGCAAATGAAAAACTGTTTTTT	CASRPDSANEKLFF
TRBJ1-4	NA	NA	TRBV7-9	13	TGTGCCAGCAGCTTTGGGGTCTATGAAAAACTGTTTTTT	CASSFGVYEKLFF
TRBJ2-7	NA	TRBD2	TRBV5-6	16	TGTGCCAGCAGCATACGATCTAGCGGGAGGCTCGAGGAGCAGTACTTC	CASSIRSSGRLEEQYF
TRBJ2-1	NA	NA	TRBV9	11	TGTGCCAGCAGTCGTGGGGGTGAGCAGTTCTTC	CASSRGGEQFF
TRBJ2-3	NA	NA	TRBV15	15	TGTGCCACCAGCGCAGGCCCGTCCGCCGGGGATACGCAGTATTTT	CATSAGPSAGDTQYF
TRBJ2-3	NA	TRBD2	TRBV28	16	TGTGCCAGCAGTTTGGCCGTTATGGCGGGGGCAGATACGCAGTATTTT	CASSLAVMAGADTQYF
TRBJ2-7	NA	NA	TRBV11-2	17	TGTGCCAGCAGCTTAGGGATGCCAATCCGCCTTAGCAACGAGCAGTACTTC	CASSLGMPIRLSNEQYF
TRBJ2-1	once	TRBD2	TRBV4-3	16	TGCGCCAGCAGCCAACTACTAGCGGGAGGACGAAATGAGCAGTTCTTC	CASSQLLAGGRNEQFF
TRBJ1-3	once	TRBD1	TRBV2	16	TGTGCCAGCAGACACGAGACAGGGTCCCTCGGAAACACCATATATTTT	CASRHETGSLGNTIYF
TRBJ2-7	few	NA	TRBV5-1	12	TGCGCCAGCAGCCTGGACTCTCCCGAGCAGTACTTC	CASSLDSPEQYF
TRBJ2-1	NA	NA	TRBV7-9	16	TGTGCCAGCAGCGCCCCCGGGACGGGCGGTACCAATGAGCAGTTCTTC	CASSAPGTGGTNEQFF
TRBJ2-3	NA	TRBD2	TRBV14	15	TGTGCCAGCAGCCAAAGGCGGGAGGGCACAGATACGCAGTATTTT	CASSQRREGTDTQYF
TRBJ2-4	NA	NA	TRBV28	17	TGTGCCAGCAGTTTACACGAGGGGGAGCTAGCCAAAAACATTCAGTACTTC	CASSLHEGELAKNIQYF
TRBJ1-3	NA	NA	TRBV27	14	TGTGCCAGCAGACTACGGGGAGATGGAAACACCATATATTTT	CASRLRGDGNTIYF
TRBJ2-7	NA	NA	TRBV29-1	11	TGCAGCGTTGAACACTACCTTGAGCAGTACTTC	CSVEHYLEQYF
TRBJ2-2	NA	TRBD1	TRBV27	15	TGTGCCAGCAGTTTCACAGGGGGCAACACCGGGGAGCTGTTTTTT	CASSFTGGNTGELFF
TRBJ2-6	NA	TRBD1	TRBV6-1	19	TGTGCCAGCAGTGAGTATCCTGCCTCAGGGGGCGCTGGGGCCAACGTCCTGACTTTC	CASSEYPASGGAGANVLTF
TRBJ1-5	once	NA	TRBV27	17	TGTGCCAGCAGTCCTCGTTCGAGGACAGCCCTCGATCAGCCCCAGCATTTT	CASSPRSRTALDQPQHF
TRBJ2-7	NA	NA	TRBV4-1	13	TGCGCCAGCAGCCTAGGACACTCCTACGAGCAGTACTTC	CASSLGHSYEQYF
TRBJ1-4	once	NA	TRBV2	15	TGTGCCAGAGCATTGGGGGGGGCAACTAATGAAAAACTGTTTTTT	CARALGGATNEKLFF
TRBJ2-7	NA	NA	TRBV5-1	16	TGCGCCAGCAGCTTGGTGTCCGGGGGCATAGGCTACGAGCAGTACTTC	CASSLVSGGIGYEQYF
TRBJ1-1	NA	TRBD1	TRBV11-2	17	TGTGCCAGCAGCCCTCAGGGACAGGGGCTTATGAACACTGAAGCTTTCTTT	CASSPQGQGLMNTEAFF
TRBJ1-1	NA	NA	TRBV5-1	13	TGCGCCAGCAGCGGCCGGTCAGGGGCTGAAGCTTTCTTT	CASSGRSGAEAFF
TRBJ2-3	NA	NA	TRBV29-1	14	TGCAGCGTTGAAACAGGGGAGGCCACAGATACGCAGTATTTT	CSVETGEATDTQYF
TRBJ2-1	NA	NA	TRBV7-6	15	TGTGCCAGCAGCTTAGCGGTAACGGTTCTGAATGAGCAGTTCTTC	CASSLAVTVLNEQFF
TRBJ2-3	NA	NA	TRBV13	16	TGTGCCAGCAGCTCCTCCCCCAACGACCGCACAGATACGCAGTATTTT	CASSSSPNDRTDTQYF
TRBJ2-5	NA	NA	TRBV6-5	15	TGTGCCAGCAGTTACGAAGGGGCGGACGTGTGGACCCAGTACTTC	CASSYEGADVWTQYF
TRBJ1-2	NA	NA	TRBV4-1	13	TGCGCCAGCAGCCATGGTCGGCCCTATGGCTACACCTTC	CASSHGRPYGYTF
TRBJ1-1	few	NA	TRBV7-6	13	TGTGCCAGCAGCACCGGACTTAGCACTGAAGCTTTCTTT	CASSTGLSTEAFF
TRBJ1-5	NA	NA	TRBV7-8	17	TGTGCCAGCAGCTTAGCGCGGTGGGGGGTTAGCAATCAGCCCCAGCATTTT	CASSLARWGVSNQPQHF
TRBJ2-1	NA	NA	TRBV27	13	TGTGCCAGCAGTTTGAGGGGTTACAATGAGCAGTTCTTC	CASSLRGYNEQFF
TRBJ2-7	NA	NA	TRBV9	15	TGTGCCAGCAGCCCCGATCCACCCCACGGGTACGAGCAGTACTTC	CASSPDPPHGYEQYF
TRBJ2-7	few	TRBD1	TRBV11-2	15	TGTGCCAGCAGCGCCTACAGGGGACAGCACTACGAGCAGTACTTC	CASSAYRGQHYEQYF
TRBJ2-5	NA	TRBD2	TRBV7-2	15	TGTGCCAGCAGCAAATCCTTTGGGAGGGAAGAGACCCAGTACTTC	CASSKSFGREETQYF
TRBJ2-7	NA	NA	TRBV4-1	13	TGCGCCAGCAGCCAAGCGAGCGCCTACGAGCAGTACTTC	CASSQASAYEQYF